This T cell receptor beta chain was sequenced during a study of blood T cells in healthy people across ages. A sample-barcoded 5' primer and a J-beta primer mix were used in a second PCR of roughly 6 to 12 cycles. TCRdb ran MiXCR on the 5' RACE reads and lists one entry per CDR3 protein. The table has approximately 1.5 million distinct CDR3 sequences, about 45% seen once. Each of the donors had roughly 9.7 milliliters of peripheral blood drawn into EDTA-treated Vacutainer tubes. This clonotype showed up just a few times. This CDR3 spans 14 amino acids. V lost 2 bases and J lost 4, with 12 bases in between. CDR1 and CDR2 (germline): SGHKS, YYEKEE (reference sequence).

The source is a woman younger than 30 in good health. V and J are TRBV5-5 and TRBJ1-2, with D maybe TRBD1 (5 bases). Material for sequencing was blood. The DNA of the CDR3 is TGTGCCAGCAGCTTCTCCGGGACGGTCTATGGCTACACCTTC. This gives the protein CASSFSGTVYGYTF.